This TCR beta chain originates from a study of cytomegalovirus exposure and HLA in healthy donors. The ends were cut back, 6 bases at V and 0 bases at J, with 6 bases in the middle. Germline assignment: CDR1 MNHEY and CDR2 SVGAGI. This CDR3 is built from 12 residues. A single count supports this clone. Antigen specificity is unknown. Primers included in the PCR were 60 Vbeta and 13 Jbeta primers. Profiling relied on immunoSEQ multiplex PCR, and the TCRdb table lists in-frame clones only, not all of them. The sample carries about 76,000 clones, around 78% recorded once. General study results and limits: About 87% or about 30% of the time was how often most TCR beta V segments were productive, according to an earlier analysis. In vitro, three CMV-associated chains proved specific for CMV antigens.

The sequencing input was PBMCs. This rearrangement joins TRBV6-5 to TRBJ2-7; D is unclear. This sequence was found in a male donor in good health and CMV-seropositive. The CDR3: CASRGVSYEQYF. In DNA form, the CDR3 reads TGTGCCAGCAGGGGCGTCTCCTACGAGCAGTACTTC.